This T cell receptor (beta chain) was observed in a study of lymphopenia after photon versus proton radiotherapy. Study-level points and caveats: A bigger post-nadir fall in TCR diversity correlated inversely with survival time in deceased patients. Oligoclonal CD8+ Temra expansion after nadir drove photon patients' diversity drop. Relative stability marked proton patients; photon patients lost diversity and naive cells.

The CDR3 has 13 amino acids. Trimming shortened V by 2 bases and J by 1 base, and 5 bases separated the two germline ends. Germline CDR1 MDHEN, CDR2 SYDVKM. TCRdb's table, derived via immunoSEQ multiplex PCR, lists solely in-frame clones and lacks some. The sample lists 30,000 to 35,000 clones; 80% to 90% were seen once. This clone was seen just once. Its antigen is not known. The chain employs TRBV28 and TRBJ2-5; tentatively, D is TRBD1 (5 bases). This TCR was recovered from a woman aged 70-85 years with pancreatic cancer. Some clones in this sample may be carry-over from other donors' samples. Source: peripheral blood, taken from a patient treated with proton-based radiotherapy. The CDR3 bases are TGTGCCAGCAGTTTAGACAGCCAAGAGACCCAGTACTTC. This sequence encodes CASSLDSQETQYF.